This entry is about one T cell receptor (beta chain). At least ten counts were recorded for this clonotype. What this receptor recognizes is not known. No base quality information exists; no much larger clone differs at one position. The sample originates from a study of tumor-infiltrating lymphocytes in primary liver carcinoma (dated by TCRdb to the late 2010s). At the level of the whole study: Of the five patients (three men and two women, aged 30 to 69 years), four had hepatocellular carcinoma and one had combined HCC and intrahepatic cholangiocarcinoma. The five patients had tumors of stage T1-T3 N0M0, with maximum diameters ranging from about 4.2 to 10 cm. Each sample produced roughly 3.65 to 7.5 million productive TCRbeta reads, and read depth showed no significant difference between tissue types. TCRbeta repertoire sequencing, expression microarrays and whole-exome sequencing were combined in the study across five regions of each liver tumor, with adjacent normal tissue and blood also included. A total of 35 or so specimens from 5 patients underwent TCRbeta repertoire sequencing, comprising around 25 tumor regions, 5 adjacent noncancerous liver tissues and 5 peripheral blood samples. Agilent mRNA microarray profiling was performed on the approximately 27 tumor region samples to relate TCRbeta repertoire diversity to the local molecular phenotype. Reproducibility between technical replicate repertoires was high, with correlation coefficients above 0.95 and mean shared-clone rates about 0.9. Study-wide conclusions, independent of this receptor: With just 4 to 6 patients in the study, the authors point out that the findings should be validated in a larger study. Just about 7.5-25% of top clones turned up in all five regions of a tumor, which suggests spatial heterogeneity among tumor-infiltrating T cells. Since the samples were bulk and unsorted, there was no way to compare CD4+ and CD8+ T cell repertoires. Because sequencing covered only the TCR beta chain and unpaired alpha chains were not captured, true repertoire diversity is likely underestimated. A significantly larger repertoire fraction was made up by the top 250 clones in tumors than in blood (p = 0.039). Repertoire overlap was higher between tumor regions (mean roughly 35%) than tumor-adjacent (around 17%) or tumor-blood (about 15%) pairs, consistent with antigen-driven expansion.

Using a constant-region primer and ProtoScript II reverse transcriptase, TCRbeta-specific cDNA was reverse-transcribed from approximately 0.55 ug total RNA. TCRbeta libraries were built with three nested multiplex PCR rounds, a slightly modified ARM-PCR procedure. Each of the first two PCR rounds ran for nine to eleven cycles and used multiplex TRBV1-TRBV30 forward primers together with a Cbeta reverse primer. Sample barcodes and Illumina adapters were added in a final 25-cycle PCR with Deep VentR polymerase. Before sequencing, amplicons between 200 and 500 bp were purified from gel using a QIAquick gel extraction kit. An Illumina HiSeq 2500 was used to sequence the TCRbeta amplicons, generating 250-bp paired-end reads. Concerning the study's data processing: Quality trimming of reads was performed with Trimmomatic v0.33, and paired reads were merged with FLASH v1.2.11 so that full CDR3 sequences could be recovered. V, D and J germline segments were assigned to the rearranged TCRbeta sequences by MiGEC v1.2.1b. VDJtools v1.0.0 computed clonotype statistics and Shannon-Wiener diversity indices. To reduce sampling bias, subsequent analyses other than the diversity analysis used only the 250 most abundant clonotypes in each sample. TCRdb cleaned the public reads at Q25 with fastp, built clones with MiXCR and kept in-frame beta chains. Every distinct CDR3 protein forms one entry, paired with its most common genes and DNA. Clone size and V and J calls follow TCRdb, not the original study. The sample data list about 100,000 distinct CDR3 sequences, and approximately 70% of these were observed just once. Around 10% of the sample is held by the ten biggest clonotypes.

The CDR3 numbers 16 residues from cysteine through phenylalanine. CDR3 DNA only is kept here, 48 bases in frame from base 1. Looking up the germline V gene yields CDR1 MNHEY and CDR2 SVGAGI. At the junction V is shortened by 1 base and J by 2 bases, with 14 bases in between. Total RNA and DNA were co-extracted without cell sorting from roughly 20-30 mg of bulk tissue using the AllPrep DNA/RNA mini kit. Surgical resection was performed in China between late 2015 and 2016 on four or five patients with histopathologically diagnosed primary liver carcinoma. At the time of sampling, the patients had chronic HBV infection and had not received any treatment. Five spatially separated regions were sampled from each tumor: the superior, inferior, left-lateral and right-lateral poles, plus the tumor centre. Histological examination found more than 75% viable tumor cells in every tumor sample. Each fresh piece of tumor and adjacent tissue was cut in two, with one half stored in RNAlater at -80 degrees C and the other half sent for histology.

The TCR originated in a woman aged 60-75 years with primary liver carcinoma and hepatitis B virus infection. In this chain, TRBV6-5 is recombined with TRBJ2-5, with no D gene named confidently. The source material was liver tumor tissue from sampling region 2. Per the publication, the cell subset or site label means: tumor region T2, inferior pole. The sequenced DNA is TGTGCCAGCAGTTACTTAGGCGGACCTACTCAAGAGACCCAGTACTTC. This sequence encodes CASSYLGGPTQETQYF.